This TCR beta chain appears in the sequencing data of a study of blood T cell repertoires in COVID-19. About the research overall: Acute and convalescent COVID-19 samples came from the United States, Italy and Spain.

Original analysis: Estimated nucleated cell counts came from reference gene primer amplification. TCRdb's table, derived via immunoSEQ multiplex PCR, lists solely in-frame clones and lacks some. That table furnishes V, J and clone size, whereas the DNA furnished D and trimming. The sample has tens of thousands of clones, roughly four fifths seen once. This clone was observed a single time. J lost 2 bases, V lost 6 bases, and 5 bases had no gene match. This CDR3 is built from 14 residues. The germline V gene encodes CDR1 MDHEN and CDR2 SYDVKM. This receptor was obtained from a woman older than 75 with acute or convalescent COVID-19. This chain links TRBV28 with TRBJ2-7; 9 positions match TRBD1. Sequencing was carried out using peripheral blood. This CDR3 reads CASRGTGTPYEQYF. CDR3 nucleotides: TGTGCCAGCAGAGGGACAGGGACCCCCTACGAGCAGTACTTC.